The rows below give T cell receptor beta chains drawn from one sample of a study of blood T cell repertoires in COVID-19. Only in-frame clones appear in the TCRdb table, and some are missing; sequencing was by immunoSEQ multiplex PCR. The sample yields under 80,000 clones, around 83% seen once. Sequencing used peripheral blood. The receptors shown here come from a woman in her fifties or sixties with acute or convalescent COVID-19. The CDR3 runs from the conserved cysteine through the conserved F or W. The D gene is left open where the match is weak. Expanded clones get a size class; other rows say once, few or many, or leave the size out.

V: TRBV27; D: TRBD1; J: TRBJ1-1; size: NA; DNA: TGTGCCAGCAGTTCCCAGGGGGCGAGGGGCACTGAAGCTTTCTTT; CDR3: CASSSQGARGTEAFF
V: TRBV4-1; D: NA; J: TRBJ1-3; size: NA; DNA: TGCGCCAGCAGCCAAGGGCCTGGAAACACCATATATTTT; CDR3: CASSQGPGNTIYF
V: TRBV30; D: NA; J: TRBJ1-1; size: NA; DNA: TGTGCCTGGAGTGTAGGAGGGGTCGCGGCTGAAGCTTTCTTT; CDR3: CAWSVGGVAAEAFF
V: TRBV5-1; D: TRBD1; J: TRBJ1-1; size: NA; DNA: TGCGCCAGCAGCACAGCCGGGACAGGGTTTACTGAAGCTTTCTTT; CDR3: CASSTAGTGFTEAFF
V: TRBV14; D: NA; J: TRBJ1-1; size: NA; DNA: TGTGCCAGCAGCCAAGATCAGGGTTTCGCTGAAGCTTTCTTT; CDR3: CASSQDQGFAEAFF
V: TRBV6-1; D: TRBD2; J: TRBJ2-1; size: NA; DNA: TGTGCCAGCAGTGAAGCCCCGACTAGCGGGGGTTGGAATGAGCAGTTCTTC; CDR3: CASSEAPTSGGWNEQFF
V: TRBV11-2; D: TRBD1; J: TRBJ1-6; size: once; DNA: TGTGCCAGCAGCTTAGCAGGGGGCGACGGACTTCTCAATTCACCCCTCCACTTT; CDR3: CASSLAGGDGLLNSPLHF
V: TRBV24-1; D: NA; J: TRBJ2-3; size: once; DNA: TGTGCCACCAGTGTAGCAGTAGCTAGCACAGATACGCAGTATTTT; CDR3: CATSVAVASTDTQYF
V: TRBV18; D: TRBD2; J: TRBJ2-2; size: NA; DNA: TGTGCCAGCTCACCAAAACCAGCGGGGGAAACCGGGGAGCTGTTTTTT; CDR3: CASSPKPAGETGELFF
V: TRBV5-1; D: NA; J: TRBJ1-1; size: NA; DNA: TGCGCCAGCAGCTCGGGGGAGTGGACTGAAGCTTTCTTT; CDR3: CASSSGEWTEAFF
V: TRBV19; D: TRBD1; J: TRBJ1-6; size: NA; DNA: TGTGCCAGTAGTAGAAAAGGGACAGGGGATTCACCCCTCCACTTT; CDR3: CASSRKGTGDSPLHF
V: TRBV5-1; D: TRBD1; J: TRBJ1-1; size: NA; DNA: TGCGCCAGCCGACAGGGGGACACTGAAGCTTTCTTT; CDR3: CASRQGDTEAFF
V: TRBV9; D: TRBD2; J: TRBJ2-2; size: NA; DNA: TGTGCCAGCAGCGTAGCTACGGGGGGAGGGACCGGGGAGCTGTTTTTT; CDR3: CASSVATGGGTGELFF
V: TRBV27; D: NA; J: TRBJ2-3; size: NA; DNA: TGTGCCAGCAGTTTGTCAGGGGCCCGCACAGATACGCAGTATTTT; CDR3: CASSLSGARTDTQYF
V: TRBV7-9; D: NA; J: TRBJ1-5; size: NA; DNA: TGTGCCAGCAGCTTAGACAGGCCCCTAAGCAATCAGCCCCAGCATTTT; CDR3: CASSLDRPLSNQPQHF